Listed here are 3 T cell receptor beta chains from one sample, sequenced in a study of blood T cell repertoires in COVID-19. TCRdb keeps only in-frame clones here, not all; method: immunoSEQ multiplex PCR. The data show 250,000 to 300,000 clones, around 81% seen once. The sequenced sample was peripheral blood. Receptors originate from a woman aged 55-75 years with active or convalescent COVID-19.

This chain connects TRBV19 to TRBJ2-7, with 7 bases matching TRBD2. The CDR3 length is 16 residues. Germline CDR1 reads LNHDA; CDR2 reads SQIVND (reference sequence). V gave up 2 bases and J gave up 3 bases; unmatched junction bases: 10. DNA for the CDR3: TGTGCCAGTAGTATAAGGCAGGCAGGCGGGAGCTACGAGCAGTACTTC. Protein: CASSIRQAGGSYEQYF.

The CDR3: CASSQALAGGPDTDTQYF. CDR3 bases: TGTGCCAGTAGTCAGGCACTAGCGGGGGGGCCCGACACAGATACGCAGTATTTT. V is TRBV19 and J is TRBJ2-3; 13 nucleotides match TRBD2. The CDR3 sequence is 18 residues long. V was clipped by 5 bases and J by 2 bases; unmatched bases: 10. Germline-derived CDR1 and CDR2 are LNHDA and SQIVND (reference sequence).

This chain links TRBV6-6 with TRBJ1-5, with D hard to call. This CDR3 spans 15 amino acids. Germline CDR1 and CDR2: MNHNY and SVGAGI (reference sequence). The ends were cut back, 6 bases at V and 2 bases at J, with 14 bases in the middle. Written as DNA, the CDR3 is TGTGCCAGCAGCCCGACGGCCGGGGGCAATCAGCCCCAGCATTTT. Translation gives CASSPTAGGNQPQHF.